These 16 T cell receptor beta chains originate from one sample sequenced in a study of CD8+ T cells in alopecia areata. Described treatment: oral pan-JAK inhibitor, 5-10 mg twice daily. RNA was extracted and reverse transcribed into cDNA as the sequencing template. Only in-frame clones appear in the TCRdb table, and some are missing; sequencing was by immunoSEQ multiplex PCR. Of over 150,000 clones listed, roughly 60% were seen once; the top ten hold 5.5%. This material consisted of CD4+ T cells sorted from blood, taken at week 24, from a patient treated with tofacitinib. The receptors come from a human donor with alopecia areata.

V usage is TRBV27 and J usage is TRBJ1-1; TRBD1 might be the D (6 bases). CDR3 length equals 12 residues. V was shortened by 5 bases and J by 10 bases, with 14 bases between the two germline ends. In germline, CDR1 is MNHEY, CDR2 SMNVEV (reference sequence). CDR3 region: CASSLNTGRAFF. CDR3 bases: TGTGCCAGCAGTCTAAACACAGGGAGAGCTTTCTTT.

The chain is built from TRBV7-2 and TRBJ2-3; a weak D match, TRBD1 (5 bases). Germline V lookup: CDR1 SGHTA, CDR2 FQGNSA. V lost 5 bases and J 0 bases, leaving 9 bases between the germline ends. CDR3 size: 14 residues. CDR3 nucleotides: TGTGCCAGCAGCCCCCAGGGTAGCACAGATACGCAGTATTTT. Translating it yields CASSPQGSTDTQYF.

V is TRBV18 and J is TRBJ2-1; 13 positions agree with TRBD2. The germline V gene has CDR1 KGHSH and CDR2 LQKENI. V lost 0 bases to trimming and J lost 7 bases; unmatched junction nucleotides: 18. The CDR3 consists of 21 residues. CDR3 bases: TGTGCCAGCTCACCACCTCAGGCCTACGGGACTAGCGGGAAAGTTCGGAATGAGCAGTTCTTC. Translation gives CASSPPQAYGTSGKVRNEQFF.

Here the CDR3 reads CASSLTGLAGGFGELFF. CDR3 coding DNA: TGTGCCAGCAGCTTAACCGGGCTAGCGGGAGGGTTCGGGGAGCTGTTTTTT. The rearrangement links TRBV7-3 to TRBJ2-2, with 12 bases aligning to TRBD2. The CDR3 consists of 17 residues. The V and J ends lost 0 bases and 7 bases, in that order; junction bases with no gene match: 6. Germline CDR1 SGHTA, CDR2 FQGTGA.

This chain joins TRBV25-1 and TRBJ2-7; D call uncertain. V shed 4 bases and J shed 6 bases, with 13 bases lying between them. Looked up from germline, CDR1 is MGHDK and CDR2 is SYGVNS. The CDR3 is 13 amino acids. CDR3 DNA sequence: TGTGCCAGCAGTGTGGCGCCAGGCTTCGAGCAGTACTTC. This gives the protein CASSVAPGFEQYF.

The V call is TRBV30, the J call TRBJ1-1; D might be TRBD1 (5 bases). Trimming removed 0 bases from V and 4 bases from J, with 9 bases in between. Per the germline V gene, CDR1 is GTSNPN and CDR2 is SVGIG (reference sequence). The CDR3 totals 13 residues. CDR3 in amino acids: CAWSVSGTTEAFF. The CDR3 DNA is TGTGCCTGGAGTGTATCCGGGACCACTGAAGCTTTCTTT.

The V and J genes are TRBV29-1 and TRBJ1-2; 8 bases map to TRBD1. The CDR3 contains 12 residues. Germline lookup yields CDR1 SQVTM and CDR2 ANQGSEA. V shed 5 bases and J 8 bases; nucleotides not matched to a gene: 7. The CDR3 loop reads CSVSGQGWGYTF. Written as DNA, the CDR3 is TGCAGCGTTTCCGGACAGGGCTGGGGCTACACCTTC.

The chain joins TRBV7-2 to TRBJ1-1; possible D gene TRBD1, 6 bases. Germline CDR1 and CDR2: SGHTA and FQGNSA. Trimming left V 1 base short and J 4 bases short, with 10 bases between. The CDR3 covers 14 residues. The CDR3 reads CASSLGQGSTEAFF. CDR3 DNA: TGTGCCAGCAGCTTAGGGCAGGGGAGCACTGAAGCTTTCTTT.

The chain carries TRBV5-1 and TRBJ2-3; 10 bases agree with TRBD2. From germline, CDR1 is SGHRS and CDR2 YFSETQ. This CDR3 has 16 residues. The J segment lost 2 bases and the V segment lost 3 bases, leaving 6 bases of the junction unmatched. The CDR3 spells CASSSSSGSFTDTQYF. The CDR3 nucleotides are TGCGCCAGCAGCTCTTCTAGCGGGAGCTTCACAGATACGCAGTATTTT.

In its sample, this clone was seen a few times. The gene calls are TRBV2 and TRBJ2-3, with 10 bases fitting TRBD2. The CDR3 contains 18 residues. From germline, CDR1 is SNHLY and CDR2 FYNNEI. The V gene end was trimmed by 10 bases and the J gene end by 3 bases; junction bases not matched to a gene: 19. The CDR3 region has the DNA TGTGCCATCGCCCTGAGGAGCGGGGGGGCCATGGGGACAGATACGCAGTATTTT. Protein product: CAIALRSGGAMGTDTQYF.

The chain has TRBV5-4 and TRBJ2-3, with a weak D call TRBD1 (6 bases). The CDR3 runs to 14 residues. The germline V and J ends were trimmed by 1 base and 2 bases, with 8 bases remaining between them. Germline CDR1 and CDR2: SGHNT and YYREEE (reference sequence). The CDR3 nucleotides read TGTGCCAGCAGCTTGAGGACAGACACAGATACGCAGTATTTT. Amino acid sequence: CASSLRTDTDTQYF.

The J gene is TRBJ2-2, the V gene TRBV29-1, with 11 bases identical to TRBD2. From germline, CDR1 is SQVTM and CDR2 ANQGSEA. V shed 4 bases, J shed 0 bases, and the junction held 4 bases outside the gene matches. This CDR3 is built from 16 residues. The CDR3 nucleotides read TGCAGCGTTGCGAGACTAGCGGGGTCGAACACCGGGGAGCTGTTTTTT. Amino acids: CSVARLAGSNTGELFF.

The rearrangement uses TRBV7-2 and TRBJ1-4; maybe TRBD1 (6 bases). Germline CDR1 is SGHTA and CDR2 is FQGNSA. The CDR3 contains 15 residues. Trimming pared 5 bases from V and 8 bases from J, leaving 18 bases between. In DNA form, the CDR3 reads TGTGCCAGCAGCGTATCAGGGGAGATTGGGGAAAAACTGTTTTTT. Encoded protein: CASSVSGEIGEKLFF. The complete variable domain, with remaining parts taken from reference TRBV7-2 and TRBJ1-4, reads GAGVSQSPSNKVTEKGKDVELRCDPISGHTALYWYRQSLGQGLEFLIYFQGNSAPDKSGLPSDRFSAERTGGSVSTLTIQRTQQEDSAVYLCASSVSGEIGEKLFFGSGTQLSVL.

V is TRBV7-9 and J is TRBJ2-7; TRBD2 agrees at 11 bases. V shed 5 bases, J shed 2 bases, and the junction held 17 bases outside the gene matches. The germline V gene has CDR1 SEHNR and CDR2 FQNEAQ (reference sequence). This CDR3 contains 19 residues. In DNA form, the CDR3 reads TGTGCCAGCAGCCCCGAGGGAGGGTCACTAGCGGGAGAAGCCTACGAGCAGTACTTC. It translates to CASSPEGGSLAGEAYEQYF.

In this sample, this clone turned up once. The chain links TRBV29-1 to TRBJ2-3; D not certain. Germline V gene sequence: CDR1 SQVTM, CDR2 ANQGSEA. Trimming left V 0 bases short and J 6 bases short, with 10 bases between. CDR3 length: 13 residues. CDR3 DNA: TGCAGCGTTGAAGATCAGGCCGGGGATACGCAGTATTTT. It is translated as CSVEDQAGDTQYF.

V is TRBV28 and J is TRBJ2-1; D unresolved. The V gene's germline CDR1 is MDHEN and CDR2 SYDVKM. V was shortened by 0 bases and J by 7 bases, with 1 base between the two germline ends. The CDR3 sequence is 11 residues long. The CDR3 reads CASSLWNEQFF. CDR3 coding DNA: TGTGCCAGCAGTTTATGGAATGAGCAGTTCTTC.